Following are 27 T cell receptor beta chains from one sample sequenced in a study of blood T cell repertoires in COVID-19 (dated by TCRdb to 2020 to 2021). To prepare the library, the immunoSEQ multiplex PCR assay was applied. This immuneACCESS table, as held by TCRdb, lists in-frame sequences with V and J called but not all clones. Of the missing ones, under half trace to an unresolved V gene in checked studies; the others have no known cause. This sample lists around 200,000 clones; more than 80% were detected once. About 4% of the sample rests with the top ten. The sequencing input was PBMCs or T cells enriched from blood (not recorded which). The source of these receptors is a woman in her thirties or forties with acute COVID-19.

The J gene is TRBJ2-6, the V gene TRBV6-5; D is uncertain. Trimming shortened V by 6 bases and J by 0 bases, and 6 bases separated the two germline ends. The CDR3 has 14 amino acids. The V gene's germline CDR1 is MNHEY and CDR2 SVGAGI. The CDR3 DNA reads as TGTGCCAGCAGAACTTACTCTGGGGCCAACGTCCTGACTTTC. It yields the protein CASRTYSGANVLTF.

The chain is built from TRBV2 and TRBJ2-3, with TRBD2 identical over 9 bases. The CDR3 runs 14 residues. Germline lookup yields CDR1 SNHLY and CDR2 FYNNEI. V shed 6 bases and J 4 bases; nucleotides not matched to a gene: 5. CDR3 nucleotide sequence: TGTGCCAGCAGACGAGCGGGGGGACCAGATACGCAGTATTTT. Translated, it gives CASRRAGGPDTQYF.

There are a few counts of this clone. V and J are TRBV18 and TRBJ2-1, with TRBD2 matching over 11 bases. In germline, CDR1 is KGHSH, CDR2 LQKENI. This CDR3 region has 16 residues. V shed 6 bases and J 0 bases; nucleotides not matched to a gene: 4. The CDR3 DNA is TGTGCCAGCTCGCAACTAGCGGGGGCCTCCTACAATGAGCAGTTCTTC. The encoded protein is CASSQLAGASYNEQFF.

The chain has TRBV18 and TRBJ1-1, with TRBD1 as a possible D gene (5 bases). Germline lookup yields CDR1 KGHSH and CDR2 LQKENI. V lost 5 bases and J 7 bases, leaving 14 bases between the germline ends. The CDR3 sequence is 13 residues long. The CDR3 DNA is TGTGCCAGCTCATCCCAGGGTTATAATGAAGCTTTCTTT. Amino acids: CASSSQGYNEAFF.

This clone has only one observation. The V call is TRBV2, the J call TRBJ1-1; 8 bases are a match to TRBD1. Germline loops: CDR1 SNHLY, CDR2 FYNNEI. CDR3 length: 14 amino acids. Unmatched junction bases numbered 13, after V lost 11 bases and J lost 5 bases. This CDR3 reads CAGSQQGVGTEAFF. CDR3 in DNA: TGTGCCGGTTCTCAACAGGGGGTGGGGACTGAAGCTTTCTTT.

The chain joins TRBV7-2 to TRBJ2-5; D remains unclear. Trimming took off 2 bases at V and 5 bases at J, with 9 bases between the two ends. The CDR3 runs 13 residues. Germline lookup yields CDR1 SGHTA and CDR2 FQGNSA. The CDR3 DNA reads TGTGCCAGCAGCTTATCGCGCAAGGAGACCCAGTACTTC. This translates into CASSLSRKETQYF.

This sequence joins TRBV7-8 and TRBJ2-2, with a possible D match to TRBD1 (5 bases). This CDR3 is built from 15 residues. Germline V gene data show CDR1 as SGHVS and CDR2 as FQNEAQ. V lost 1 base, J lost 5 bases, and 11 bases lay in between. CDR3 protein: CASSLEDSRTGELFF. The CDR3 region has the DNA TGTGCCAGCAGCTTAGAAGACAGTAGGACCGGGGAGCTGTTTTTT.

This clone was observed once. In DNA, the CDR3 is TGTGCCAGTAGTTCGGAGGGGATGTCCCTCTCACCCCTCCACTTT. Its translation: CASSSEGMSLSPLHF. This chain links TRBV19 with TRBJ1-6; perhaps TRBD1 as D (5 bases). The V and J ends lost 5 bases and 10 bases respectively, with 18 bases between them. The CDR3 is 15 residues long. The germline V gene encodes CDR1 LNHDA and CDR2 SQIVND (reference sequence).

This clone was recorded a few times. V usage is TRBV19 and J usage is TRBJ1-1; D gene ambiguous. Looked up from germline, CDR1 is LNHDA and CDR2 is SQIVND (reference sequence). V was trimmed by 11 bases and J by 6 bases, leaving 19 bases between them. The CDR3 covers 13 residues. The CDR3 region is CASRTDTIPEAFF. In nucleotides, the CDR3 is TGTGCCTCCCGCACCGACACAATCCCTGAAGCTTTCTTT.

The chain combines TRBV12-3 or TRBV12-4 with TRBJ1-4; D uncertain. This CDR3 contains 13 residues. Trimming stripped 4 bases from V and 12 bases from J, with 15 bases between. CDR3 region: CASSWAGKGELFF. The CDR3 nucleotides are TGTGCCAGCAGTTGGGCGGGGAAAGGAGAACTGTTTTTT.

The V and J genes are TRBV4-3 and TRBJ2-7, with D tentatively TRBD2 (5 bases). The CDR3 loop spans 15 amino acids. Deletions cut 0 bases from V and 3 bases from J, with 12 bases between. The germline gives CDR1 LGHNA, CDR2 YSLEER. The CDR3 sequence is CASSQDRAGSYEQYF. In nucleotides, the CDR3 is TGCGCCAGCAGCCAAGATCGGGCGGGTAGCTACGAGCAGTACTTC.

The gene calls are TRBV30 and TRBJ2-6, with D tentatively TRBD2 (6 bases). V was cut by 4 bases and J by 0 bases, with 10 bases left in between. The CDR3 totals 15 residues. The germline CDR1 and CDR2 sequences are GTSNPN and SVGIG (reference sequence). CDR3 loop: CAWTTGGSGANVLTF. The DNA for the CDR3 is TGTGCCTGGACCACCGGGGGCTCTGGGGCCAACGTCCTGACTTTC.

The V call is TRBV3-1 (or the pseudogene TRBV3-2), the J call TRBJ1-2; D ambiguous. The CDR3 has 12 residues. The germline V gene has CDR1 LGHDT and CDR2 YNNKEL (reference sequence). V was clipped by 3 bases and J by 8 bases, with 10 bases between them. CDR3 loop: CASSQQRGGYTF. The CDR3 nucleotides are TGTGCCAGCAGCCAGCAACGAGGGGGCTACACCTTC.

This rearrangement joins TRBV30 to TRBJ2-1, with D possibly TRBD1 on 7 matching bases. From germline, CDR1 is GTSNPN and CDR2 SVGIG (reference sequence). This CDR3 has 15 residues. The ends were cut back, 3 bases at V and 4 bases at J, with 16 bases in the middle. This chain's CDR3 is CAWRGGQNFYNEQFF. In DNA, the CDR3 is TGTGCCTGGAGGGGGGGACAGAATTTTTACAATGAGCAGTTCTTC.

Only one count was recorded for this clone. The chain joins TRBV7-6 to TRBJ1-4, with D possibly TRBD1 on 5 matching bases. Germline V gene sequence: CDR1 SGHVS, CDR2 FNYEAQ. The CDR3 contains 14 residues. Trimming removed 4 bases at V and 4 bases at J, with 10 bases between. CDR3 DNA sequence: TGTGCCAGCAGCTCGGGGGGAATTAATGAAAAACTGTTTTTT. Residues: CASSSGGINEKLFF.

The chain has TRBV12-5 and TRBJ1-4, with D perhaps TRBD1 (5 bases). The CDR3 runs 14 residues. Germline loops: CDR1 LGHNT, CDR2 FRNRAP. Between the trimmed V and J ends, which lost 4 bases and 8 bases, there was a span of 14 bases. In DNA, the CDR3 is TGTGCTAGTGGTTCCCCCCCTGGGGGGGAAAAACTGTTTTTT. Protein: CASGSPPGGEKLFF.

Here the CDR3 DNA reads TGCGCCAGCAGCCAAGATCTAGATGGAGAAAAACTGTTTTTT. This translates into CASSQDLDGEKLFF. The J gene is TRBJ1-4, the V gene TRBV4-3; D call uncertain. The CDR3 length is 14 residues. Germline V gives CDR1 LGHNA, CDR2 YSLEER. V lost 0 bases and J lost 8, with 10 bases in between.

V gene TRBV6-5 combines with J gene TRBJ1-6; D is unresolved. The V end lost 7 bases, the J end lost 6 bases, and 7 bases lay between the germline ends. Germline CDR1 MNHEY, CDR2 SVGAGI. The length of the CDR3 is 12 residues. In DNA form, the CDR3 reads TGTGCCAGCAAGCCCCTTAATTCACCCCTCCACTTT. It encodes CASKPLNSPLHF.

There are a few counts of this clone. The gene calls are TRBV27 and TRBJ1-2; possible D gene TRBD1, 6 bases. V gave up 4 bases and J gave up 2 bases, with 11 bases separating them. The CDR3 spans 14 residues. Germline V gene lookup returns CDR1 MNHEY and CDR2 SMNVEV (reference sequence). CDR3 loop: CASSSYRENYGYTF. The CDR3 region has the DNA TGTGCCAGCAGTTCGTACAGGGAAAACTATGGCTACACCTTC.

This chain uses TRBV7-8 with TRBJ1-1, with D possibly TRBD1 on 6 matching bases. Looked up from germline, CDR1 is SGHVS and CDR2 is FQNEAQ. Trimming removed 1 base from V and 0 bases from J, with 12 bases in between. This CDR3 is built from 16 residues. CDR3 amino acids: CASSLVRSGVNTEAFF. CDR3 in DNA: TGTGCCAGCAGCTTAGTTAGGTCAGGGGTGAACACTGAAGCTTTCTTT.

The chain uses TRBV9 and TRBJ1-6, with D hard to call. In germline, CDR1 is SGDLS, CDR2 YYNGEE. The CDR3 is 16 residues long. The V gene lost 0 bases and the J gene lost 3 bases, with 10 bases spanning the gap. CDR3 sequence (DNA): TGTGCCAGCAGCGTAGCTTCAGGAAACTATAATTCACCCCTCCACTTT. Its translation is CASSVASGNYNSPLHF.

The chain couples TRBV18 to TRBJ2-5, with D perhaps TRBD1 (6 bases). The length of the CDR3 is 13 residues. Between the trimmed V and J ends, which lost 2 bases and 4 bases, there was a span of 8 bases. Germline V CDR1 and CDR2: KGHSH, LQKENI. Here the CDR3 DNA reads TGTGCCAGCTCACCAGTACAGGGAGAGACCCAGTACTTC. Translated: CASSPVQGETQYF.

This chain uses TRBV4-1 with TRBJ1-2, with 7 bases identical to TRBD1. In germline, CDR1 is MGHRA, CDR2 YSYEKL. This CDR3 has 16 residues. Germline trimming cut 0 bases from V and 4 bases from J; bases unmatched to any gene: 8. The CDR3 loop reads CASSQDSGTVLYGYTF. CDR3 bases: TGCGCCAGCAGCCAAGATAGCGGGACAGTCCTCTATGGCTACACCTTC.

Only one count was recorded for this clone. The chain joins TRBV18 to TRBJ2-3; D not certain. Germline assignment: CDR1 KGHSH and CDR2 LQKENI. The V gene lost 4 bases and the J gene lost 7 bases, with 12 bases spanning the gap. The CDR3 length is 13 residues. Here the CDR3 reads CASSLKKQYTQYF. The CDR3 DNA follows: TGTGCCAGCTCACTGAAAAAACAGTATACGCAGTATTTT.

DNA for the CDR3: TGCGCCAGCAGCCCCCAATTTGGAAACACCATATATTTT. It yields the protein CASSPQFGNTIYF. The chain recombines TRBV4-3 with TRBJ1-3, with D uncertain. V lost 4 bases and J 3 bases, leaving 7 bases between the germline ends. Germline CDR1 reads LGHNA; CDR2 reads YSLEER. The CDR3 spans 13 residues.

The chain couples TRBV5-6 to TRBJ2-7; the match to TRBD2 covers 9 bases. V lost 0 bases and J lost 0; bases outside the gene matches: 4. The CDR3 loop spans 16 amino acids. Germline-derived CDR1 and CDR2 are SGHDT and YYEEEE. CDR3 sequence (DNA): TGTGCCAGCAGCTTGGCCGGGACTAGCCGCTCCTACGAGCAGTACTTC. Translated, it gives CASSLAGTSRSYEQYF.

The V and J genes are TRBV27 and TRBJ1-5, with a tentative D call TRBD1 (6 bases). This CDR3 has 14 amino acids. CDR1 and CDR2 from the germline V gene are MNHEY and SMNVEV (reference sequence). Trimming left V 2 bases short and J 6 bases short, with 11 bases between. The DNA for the CDR3 is TGTGCCAGCAGTTTAACTCCAGGGGTTCAGCCCCAGCATTTT. Translation gives CASSLTPGVQPQHF.